Here is one TCR beta chain with its context. Its target is unknown. Sample-barcoded 5' priming and a J-beta primer mix drove a second PCR of roughly 6 to 12 cycles. MiXCR, applied by TCRdb to the 5' RACE reads, yields one record per CDR3 protein. The table lists more than 750,000 distinct CDR3 sequences, around 29% of them singletons, with roughly 10% in the top ten. This specimen belongs to a study of blood T cells in healthy people across ages. General study findings and limits: Observed TCR beta diversity per million T cells went down as age went up. This fall followed a roughly linear course with age. Expanded clonotype shifts may have been confounded, as the donors had an unknown CMV status.

The CDR3 length is 12 residues. V was cut by 2 bases and J by 2 bases, with 6 bases left in between. Germline V lookup: CDR1 DFQATT, CDR2 SNEGSKA (reference sequence). This same sample was also taken into another study, of T cells of mothers and their children.

The receptor's source is a woman in her 40s in good health. The chain carries TRBV20-1 and TRBJ1-2; D remains unclear. The sample was blood. The CDR3 DNA sequence: TGCAGTGCTAGACCCTCGAACTATGGCTACACCTTC. Translation gives CSARPSNYGYTF.